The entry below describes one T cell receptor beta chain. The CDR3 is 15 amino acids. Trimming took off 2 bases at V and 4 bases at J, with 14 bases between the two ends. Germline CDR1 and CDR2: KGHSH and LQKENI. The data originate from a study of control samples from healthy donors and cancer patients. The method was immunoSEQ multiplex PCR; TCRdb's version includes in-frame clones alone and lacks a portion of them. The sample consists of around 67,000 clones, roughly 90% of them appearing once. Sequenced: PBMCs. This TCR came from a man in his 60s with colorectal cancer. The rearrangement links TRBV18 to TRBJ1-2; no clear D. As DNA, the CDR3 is TGTGCCAGCTCACCAAACGCGGTAGGTGGCTATGGCTACACCTTC. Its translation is CASSPNAVGGYGYTF. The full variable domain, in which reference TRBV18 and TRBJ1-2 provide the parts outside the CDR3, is NAGVMQNPRHLVRRRGQEARLRCSPMKGHSHVYWYRQLPEEGLKFMVYLQKENIIDESGMPKERFSAEFPKEGPSILRIQQVVRGDSAAYFCASSPNAVGGYGYTFGSGTRLTVV.